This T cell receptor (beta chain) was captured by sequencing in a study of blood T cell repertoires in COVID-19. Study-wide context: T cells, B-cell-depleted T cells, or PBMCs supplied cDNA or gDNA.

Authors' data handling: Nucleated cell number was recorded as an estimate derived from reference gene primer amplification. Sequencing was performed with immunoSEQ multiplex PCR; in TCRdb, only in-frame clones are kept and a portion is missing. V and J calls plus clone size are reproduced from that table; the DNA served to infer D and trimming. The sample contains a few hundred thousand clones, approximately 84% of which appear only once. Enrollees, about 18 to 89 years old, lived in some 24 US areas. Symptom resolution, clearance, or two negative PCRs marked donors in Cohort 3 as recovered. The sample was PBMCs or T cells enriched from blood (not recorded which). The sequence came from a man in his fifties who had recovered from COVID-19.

The CDR3 region has the DNA TGTGCCACGCAAACTCTTAGCACAGATACGCAGTATTTT. Protein product: CATQTLSTDTQYF. This rearrangement joins TRBV15 to TRBJ2-3; D not certain. V was shortened by 9 bases and J by 0 bases, with 10 bases between the two germline ends. This CDR3 spans 13 amino acids. The germline V gene encodes CDR1 LNHNV and CDR2 YYDKDF (reference sequence). The full variable domain, rest sourced from reference TRBV15 and TRBJ2-3, is DAMVIQNPRYQVTQFGKPVTLSCSQTLNHNVMYWYQQKSSQAPKLLFHYYDKDFNNEADTPDNFQSRRPNTSFCFLDIRSPGLGDTAMYLCATQTLSTDTQYFGPGTRLTVL.